A selection of T cell receptor beta chains follows, all from one sample in a study of shared clonotypes between healthy human individuals. Clones were read by immunoSEQ multiplex PCR, and TCRdb kept only the in-frame ones, dropping some. Among hundreds of thousands of clones, 95% to 98% were seen once, and the ten largest hold 0.057%. Sequences were obtained from naive CD4+ T cells sorted from blood. The receptors here all came from a woman aged 25-40 years in good health. CDR3s include the opening cysteine and the closing phenylalanine or tryptophan.

J gene: TRBJ2-7; V gene: TRBV30; CDR3 length: 13; CDR3 protein: CAFGQGVTNEQYF
J gene: TRBJ1-1; V gene: TRBV28; CDR3 length: 13; CDR3 protein: CASREIINTEAFF
J gene: TRBJ2-7; V gene: TRBV19; CDR3 length: 14; CDR3 protein: CASSLRQGAYEQYF
J gene: TRBJ2-6; V gene: TRBV7-2; CDR3 length: 13; CDR3 protein: CASSREGANVLTF
J gene: TRBJ2-5; V gene: TRBV27; CDR3 length: 15; CDR3 protein: CASSPRVALQETQYF
J gene: TRBJ2-5; V gene: TRBV9; CDR3 length: 13; CDR3 protein: CASSVTGQETQYF
J gene: TRBJ2-3; V gene: TRBV4-2; CDR3 length: 20; CDR3 protein: CASSQQATSGRRTGTDTQYF
J gene: TRBJ2-7; V gene: TRBV5-1; CDR3 length: 13; CDR3 protein: CASSWAQGYEQYF
J gene: TRBJ1-6; V gene: TRBV27; CDR3 length: 14; CDR3 protein: CASSSGARNSPLHF
J gene: TRBJ2-3; V gene: TRBV10-3; CDR3 length: 16; CDR3 protein: CAISQTGPPGGDTQYF
J gene: TRBJ1-1; V gene: TRBV11-2; CDR3 length: 15; CDR3 protein: CASIPVGGLNTEAFF
J gene: -; V gene: TRBV7-9; CDR3 length: 13; CDR3 protein: CASSLFGSYEQYF
J gene: TRBJ2-7; V gene: TRBV28; CDR3 length: 14; CDR3 protein: CASSLSGRILWQYF
J gene: TRBJ2-5; V gene: TRBV7-7; CDR3 length: 13; CDR3 protein: CASSTDREETQYF
J gene: TRBJ2-2; V gene: TRBV5-1; CDR3 length: 16; CDR3 protein: CASSLLASGSAGELFF
J gene: TRBJ2-5; V gene: TRBV6-1; CDR3 length: 16; CDR3 protein: CASSALAGPRGETQYF
J gene: TRBJ2-3; V gene: TRBV25-1; CDR3 length: 16; CDR3 protein: CASSEWGGLTTDTQYF
J gene: TRBJ2-5; V gene: TRBV5-1; CDR3 length: 13; CDR3 protein: CASSQGRMETQYF
J gene: TRBJ1-4; V gene: TRBV27; CDR3 length: 16; CDR3 protein: CASSGARGGTNEKLFF
J gene: TRBJ1-4; V gene: TRBV30; CDR3 length: 15; CDR3 protein: CAWSKGRSTNEKLFF
J gene: TRBJ2-7; V gene: TRBV18; CDR3 length: 15; CDR3 protein: CASSPQGVSPYEQYF
J gene: TRBJ2-2; V gene: TRBV10-1; CDR3 length: 15; CDR3 protein: CASSESWQTTGELFF
J gene: TRBJ1-4; V gene: TRBV11-2; CDR3 length: 15; CDR3 protein: CASSLGIRAGGKLFF
J gene: TRBJ2-1; V gene: TRBV28; CDR3 length: 15; CDR3 protein: CASSLPGGAPREQFF
J gene: TRBJ2-3; V gene: TRBV7-9; CDR3 length: 18; CDR3 protein: CASSSYGGAGRTTDTQYF
J gene: TRBJ2-7; V gene: TRBV9; CDR3 length: 18; CDR3 protein: CASSVQPLGAGGDDEQYF
J gene: TRBJ2-7; V gene: TRBV28; CDR3 length: 18; CDR3 protein: CASSLPRGGFLAGGEQYF
J gene: TRBJ1-1; V gene: TRBV30; CDR3 length: 12; CDR3 protein: CAWIKVETEAFF
J gene: TRBJ2-2; V gene: TRBV10-3; CDR3 length: 18; CDR3 protein: CAISGGRTSGTNTGELFF
J gene: TRBJ2-7; V gene: TRBV28; CDR3 length: 15; CDR3 protein: CASSGEGAPTYEQYF
J gene: TRBJ2-1; V gene: TRBV7-6; CDR3 length: 16; CDR3 protein: CASSPLAGVNDNEQFF
J gene: TRBJ2-7; V gene: TRBV5-1; CDR3 length: 15; CDR3 protein: CASSLESGSSYEQYF
J gene: -; V gene: TRBV5-1; CDR3 length: 15; CDR3 protein: CASSDGQATSYEQYF
J gene: TRBJ2-1; V gene: TRBV6-1; CDR3 length: 13; CDR3 protein: CATRDFNYNEQFF
J gene: TRBJ1-4; V gene: TRBV5-1; CDR3 length: 15; CDR3 protein: CASSLAGTANEKLFF
J gene: TRBJ2-1; V gene: TRBV5-1; CDR3 length: 16; CDR3 protein: CASSFPSGVSYNEQFF
J gene: TRBJ2-5; V gene: TRBV7-7; CDR3 length: 15; CDR3 protein: CASSLSGGREETQYF
J gene: TRBJ1-2; V gene: TRBV25-1; CDR3 length: 15; CDR3 protein: CASSDHPSGIGGYTF
J gene: TRBJ1-1; V gene: TRBV10-3; CDR3 length: 14; CDR3 protein: CAISESQRNTEAFF
J gene: TRBJ1-5; V gene: TRBV19; CDR3 length: 16; CDR3 protein: CASSIQGTGWSKPQHF
J gene: TRBJ1-5; V gene: TRBV19; CDR3 length: 15; CDR3 protein: CASSTGQYSNQPQHF
J gene: TRBJ2-7; V gene: TRBV4-2; CDR3 length: 13; CDR3 protein: CASSQNAWREQYF
J gene: TRBJ1-3; V gene: TRBV5-1; CDR3 length: 15; CDR3 protein: CASSLGGNSGNTIYF
J gene: TRBJ2-6; V gene: TRBV6-5; CDR3 length: 15; CDR3 protein: CASSPDLSGANVLTF
J gene: TRBJ2-1; V gene: TRBV28; CDR3 length: 12; CDR3 protein: CASSLIYREQFF